The rows below give T cell receptor beta chains drawn from one sample of a study of blood T cell repertoires in COVID-19. Libraries were prepared by immunoSEQ multiplex PCR; TCRdb keeps only in-frame clonotypes and omits some of them. The table has around 200,000 clones, approximately 84% seen once. Material: PBMCs or T cells enriched from blood (not recorded which). The receptor set was obtained from a woman in her 30s who had recovered from COVID-19. CDR3s include the opening cysteine and the closing phenylalanine or tryptophan. Each record gives: D gene, clone size, J gene, V gene, CDR3 protein, CDR3 DNA. The D gene is left open where the match is weak. Clone size, where shown, is once, few, many, or a class for clones that have expanded.

D: TRBD1; size: -; J: TRBJ1-1; V: TRBV5-1; CDR3: CASSLEAGGLGEAFF; DNA: TGCGCCAGCAGCTTGGAGGCAGGGGGCTTGGGAGAAGCTTTCTTT
D: -; size: few; J: TRBJ1-5; V: TRBV4-2; CDR3: CASSRTKTGGKNQPQHF; DNA: TGTGCCAGCAGCCGAACTAAGACAGGAGGCAAAAATCAGCCCCAGCATTTT
D: TRBD1; size: -; J: TRBJ1-1; V: TRBV28; CDR3: CASSPQQGMNTEAFF; DNA: TGTGCCAGCAGTCCGCAACAGGGGATGAACACTGAAGCTTTCTTT
D: TRBD2; size: -; J: TRBJ2-3; V: TRBV24-1; CDR3: CATSVLAGSTDTQYF; DNA: TGTGCCACCAGTGTACTAGCGGGAAGCACAGATACGCAGTATTTT
D: TRBD2; size: -; J: TRBJ2-1; V: TRBV2; CDR3: CASKRLAGIYNEQFF; DNA: TGTGCCAGCAAAAGGTTAGCGGGAATTTACAATGAGCAGTTCTTC
D: -; size: -; J: TRBJ1-3; V: TRBV28; CDR3: CASSFGGAAGNTIYF; DNA: TGTGCCAGCAGTTTTGGAGGGGCTGCTGGAAACACCATATATTTT
D: -; size: -; J: TRBJ1-5; V: TRBV15; CDR3: CATSRDRGNQPQHF; DNA: TGTGCCACCAGCAGAGATCGGGGGAATCAGCCCCAGCATTTT
D: -; size: -; J: TRBJ1-1; V: TRBV18; CDR3: CASSRTGGTEAFF; DNA: TGTGCCAGCTCACGAACTGGGGGGACTGAAGCTTTCTTT
D: TRBD1; size: -; J: TRBJ2-5; V: TRBV27; CDR3: CASSSTGATGTQYF; DNA: TGTGCCAGCAGTTCTACAGGGGCCACGGGGACCCAGTACTTC
D: TRBD2; size: -; J: TRBJ2-1; V: TRBV11-3; CDR3: CASSPTSGGTGSYNEQFF; DNA: TGTGCCAGCAGTCCGACTAGCGGGGGAACGGGTTCCTACAATGAGCAGTTCTTC
D: TRBD2; size: -; J: TRBJ2-1; V: TRBV5-1; CDR3: CASLPSGRNNEQFF; DNA: TGCGCCAGCCTGCCCAGCGGGAGGAATAATGAGCAGTTCTTC
D: -; size: -; J: TRBJ2-7; V: TRBV9; CDR3: CASSVGQGSNEQYF; DNA: TGTGCCAGCAGCGTAGGGCAGGGGAGCAACGAGCAGTACTTC
D: TRBD1; size: -; J: TRBJ1-6; V: TRBV5-4; CDR3: CASSFPGQGMSALHF; DNA: TGTGCCAGCAGCTTTCCGGGACAGGGGATGTCGGCCCTCCACTTT
D: -; size: -; J: TRBJ1-4; V: TRBV4-1; CDR3: CASSNAGATNEKLFF; DNA: TGCGCCAGCAGCAACGCAGGGGCAACTAATGAAAAACTGTTTTTT
D: TRBD1; size: -; J: TRBJ1-1; V: TRBV28; CDR3: CASSADRGKAFF; DNA: TGTGCCAGCAGCGCGGACAGGGGTAAAGCTTTCTTT
D: -; size: few; J: TRBJ1-5; V: TRBV14; CDR3: CASSQDRRGSGNQPQHF; DNA: TGTGCCAGCAGCCAAGATCGGCGGGGTTCGGGCAATCAGCCCCAGCATTTT
D: TRBD1; size: -; J: TRBJ2-6; V: TRBV28; CDR3: CASNRGTDGANVLTF; DNA: TGTGCCAGTAACAGGGGAACGGACGGGGCCAACGTCCTGACTTTC
D: TRBD1; size: few; J: TRBJ1-1; V: TRBV5-1; CDR3: CASSSLGAPTGSTEAFF; DNA: TGCGCCAGCAGCTCGCTAGGGGCTCCGACAGGGAGTACTGAAGCTTTCTTT
D: -; size: -; J: TRBJ1-1; V: TRBV7-9; CDR3: CASSNWRQGKEAFF; DNA: TGTGCCAGCAGCAACTGGCGGCAGGGAAAAGAGGCTTTCTTT
D: -; size: -; J: TRBJ1-2; V: TRBV27; CDR3: CASSLTGPNYGYTF; DNA: TGTGCCAGCAGTTTGACAGGCCCGAACTATGGCTACACCTTC
D: -; size: -; J: TRBJ2-5; V: TRBV21-1; CDR3: CASSKALSGETQYF; DNA: TGTGCCAGCAGCAAAGCGCTTTCAGGAGAGACCCAGTACTTC
D: TRBD2; size: once; J: TRBJ2-2; V: TRBV2; CDR3: CASSEPGGNTGELFF; DNA: TGTGCCAGCAGTGAGCCGGGGGGGAACACCGGGGAGCTGTTTTTT
D: -; size: once; J: TRBJ2-7; V: TRBV7-2; CDR3: CASSLGASLVYEQYF; DNA: TGTGCCAGCAGCTTAGGGGCTAGCTTGGTCTACGAGCAGTACTTC
D: -; size: -; J: TRBJ2-1; V: TRBV6-5; CDR3: CASSSGTVVHEQFF; DNA: TGTGCCAGCAGTTCCGGGACTGTCGTCCATGAGCAGTTCTTC
D: TRBD1; size: -; J: TRBJ2-1; V: TRBV20-1; CDR3: CSASSPPGGPYNEQFF; DNA: TGCAGTGCTAGTTCTCCCCCAGGGGGCCCCTACAATGAGCAGTTCTTC
D: TRBD1; size: -; J: TRBJ1-6; V: TRBV28; CDR3: CASSPGTGGSPLHF; DNA: TGTGCCAGCAGTCCCGGGACAGGGGGATCACCCCTCCACTTT
D: -; size: -; J: TRBJ2-4; V: TRBV28; CDR3: CASSSPGKEATKNIQYF; DNA: TGTGCCAGCAGTTCCCCGGGGAAAGAGGCGACCAAAAACATTCAGTACTTC
D: TRBD1; size: -; J: TRBJ1-2; V: TRBV28; CDR3: CASRISQGTYGYTF; DNA: TGTGCCAGCAGGATCTCACAGGGGACCTATGGCTACACCTTC
D: -; size: once; J: TRBJ2-5; V: TRBV5-5; CDR3: CASSPGQPQETQYF; DNA: TGTGCCAGCAGCCCCGGACAGCCTCAAGAGACCCAGTACTTC
D: TRBD1; size: -; J: TRBJ1-4; V: TRBV15; CDR3: CATSVDRGRSEKLFF; DNA: TGTGCCACCAGCGTCGACAGGGGGAGGAGTGAAAAACTGTTTTTT
D: TRBD2; size: -; J: TRBJ2-1; V: TRBV9; CDR3: CASSVGASGRASEQFF; DNA: TGTGCCAGCAGCGTAGGGGCTAGCGGGAGGGCAAGTGAGCAGTTCTTC
D: TRBD2; size: -; J: TRBJ2-1; V: TRBV6-4; CDR3: CASRKWAAGGPSEQFF; DNA: TGTGCCAGCAGGAAATGGGCAGCGGGGGGTCCAAGTGAGCAGTTCTTC
D: -; size: -; J: TRBJ2-3; V: TRBV7-2; CDR3: CASSSQTGLHTDTQYF; DNA: TGTGCCAGCAGCTCACAGACGGGACTCCACACAGATACGCAGTATTTT
D: -; size: once; J: TRBJ2-1; V: TRBV15; CDR3: CATSREVRTAGQGNNEQFF; DNA: TGTGCCACCAGCAGAGAAGTTCGAACGGCCGGGCAGGGGAACAATGAGCAGTTCTTC
D: -; size: -; J: TRBJ1-4; V: TRBV5-1; CDR3: CASSLGGGSGNEKLFF; DNA: TGCGCCAGCAGCTTGGGCGGGGGCAGCGGTAATGAAAAACTGTTTTTT
D: -; size: -; J: TRBJ2-7; V: TRBV7-9; CDR3: CASSLLTGAPYEQYF; DNA: TGTGCCAGCAGCTTATTGACGGGAGCACCGTACGAGCAGTACTTC
D: TRBD1; size: -; J: TRBJ2-7; V: TRBV5-1; CDR3: CASSLGTGAYEQYF; DNA: TGCGCCAGCAGCTTGGGGACAGGGGCCTACGAGCAGTACTTC
D: TRBD1; size: -; J: TRBJ1-1; V: TRBV28; CDR3: CASSPRTGANTEAFF; DNA: TGTGCCAGCAGTCCCAGGACAGGGGCGAACACTGAAGCTTTCTTT
D: TRBD1; size: -; J: TRBJ1-3; V: TRBV5-1; CDR3: CASSVGTGGGNTIYF; DNA: TGCGCCAGCAGCGTAGGGACAGGGGGAGGAAACACCATATATTTT
D: -; size: once; J: TRBJ1-1; V: TRBV18; CDR3: CASSPATQRPTEAFF; DNA: TGTGCCAGCTCACCGGCCACTCAGAGGCCCACTGAAGCTTTCTTT
D: TRBD1; size: -; J: TRBJ1-2; V: TRBV3-1/TRBV3-2; CDR3: CASSSRTGVSGYTF; DNA: TGTGCCAGCAGCTCCCGGACAGGGGTGAGTGGCTACACCTTC
D: TRBD2; size: -; J: TRBJ2-2; V: TRBV29-1; CDR3: CSVSLAGVYTGELFF; DNA: TGCAGCGTTTCTCTAGCGGGAGTGTACACCGGGGAGCTGTTTTTT
D: -; size: -; J: TRBJ2-3; V: TRBV5-1; CDR3: CASSLEGDGTDTQYF; DNA: TGCGCCAGCAGCCTAGAGGGGGATGGCACAGATACGCAGTATTTT
D: -; size: -; J: TRBJ1-1; V: TRBV29-1; CDR3: CSVGQALGYTEAFF; DNA: TGCAGCGTTGGACAGGCATTAGGGTACACTGAAGCTTTCTTT
D: -; size: -; J: TRBJ2-5; V: TRBV2; CDR3: CASRFERAEETQYF; DNA: TGTGCCAGCAGGTTCGAGCGGGCTGAAGAGACCCAGTACTTC
D: TRBD2; size: -; J: TRBJ2-5; V: TRBV11-3; CDR3: CASSLAGGPLETQYF; DNA: TGTGCCAGCAGCTTAGCGGGAGGGCCTCTTGAGACCCAGTACTTC
D: TRBD1; size: -; J: TRBJ1-1; V: TRBV29-1; CDR3: CSVAVFGQGNGGAFF; DNA: TGCAGCGTTGCGGTGTTTGGACAGGGAAACGGAGGAGCTTTCTTT
D: -; size: -; J: TRBJ2-2; V: TRBV16; CDR3: CASSQRGITGELFF; DNA: TGTGCCAGCAGCCAACGGGGGATTACCGGGGAGCTGTTTTTT
D: TRBD1; size: -; J: TRBJ1-2; V: TRBV5-1; CDR3: CASSPWDSYYGYTF; DNA: TGCGCCAGCAGCCCCTGGGACAGCTACTATGGCTACACCTTC
D: TRBD2; size: -; J: TRBJ2-1; V: TRBV28; CDR3: CASSSPGLAGPLRYNEQFF; DNA: TGTGCCAGCAGTTCACCAGGACTAGCGGGGCCTCTCCGTTACAATGAGCAGTTCTTC